The sequence of this T cell receptor (beta chain) was determined in a study of shared clonotypes between healthy human individuals. Study information: Researchers assigned three CD4 naive, three CD4 memory, two CD8 naive and one CD8 memory plate to each donor.

A CD45RA-negative memory subset and a CD45RA+ naive subset were separated from the CD4+ cells. Assay: immunoSEQ multiplex PCR; the TCRdb copy retains only in-frame clones and omits some. The sample lists millions of clones; 95% were seen once. The clonotype was recovered from a man younger than 35 in good health. The sequenced material came from naive CD4+ T cells sorted from blood. Subset specified: CD45RA+ positively selected.

The CDR3 is CASSRGRIDEKLFF. The CDR3 bases are TGCGCCAGCAGCCGCGGGCGGATAGATGAAAAACTGTTTTTT. This chain uses TRBV5-1 with TRBJ1-4, with D uncertain. The CDR3 covers 14 residues. V was pared by 4 bases and J by 6 bases, with 13 bases between. Germline values: CDR1 SGHRS, CDR2 YFSETQ.